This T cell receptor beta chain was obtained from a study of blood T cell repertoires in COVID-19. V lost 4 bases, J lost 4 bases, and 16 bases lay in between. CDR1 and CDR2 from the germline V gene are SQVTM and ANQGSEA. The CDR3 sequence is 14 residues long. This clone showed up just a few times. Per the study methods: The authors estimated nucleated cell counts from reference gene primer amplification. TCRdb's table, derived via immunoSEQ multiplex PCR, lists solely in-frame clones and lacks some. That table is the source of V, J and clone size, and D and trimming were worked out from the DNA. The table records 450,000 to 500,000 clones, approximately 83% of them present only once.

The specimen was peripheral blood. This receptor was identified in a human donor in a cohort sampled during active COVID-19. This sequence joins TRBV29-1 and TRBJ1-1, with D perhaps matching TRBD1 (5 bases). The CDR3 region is CSVAIRGGGTEAFF. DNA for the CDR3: TGCAGCGTTGCCATCCGGGGGGGTGGCACTGAAGCTTTCTTT.